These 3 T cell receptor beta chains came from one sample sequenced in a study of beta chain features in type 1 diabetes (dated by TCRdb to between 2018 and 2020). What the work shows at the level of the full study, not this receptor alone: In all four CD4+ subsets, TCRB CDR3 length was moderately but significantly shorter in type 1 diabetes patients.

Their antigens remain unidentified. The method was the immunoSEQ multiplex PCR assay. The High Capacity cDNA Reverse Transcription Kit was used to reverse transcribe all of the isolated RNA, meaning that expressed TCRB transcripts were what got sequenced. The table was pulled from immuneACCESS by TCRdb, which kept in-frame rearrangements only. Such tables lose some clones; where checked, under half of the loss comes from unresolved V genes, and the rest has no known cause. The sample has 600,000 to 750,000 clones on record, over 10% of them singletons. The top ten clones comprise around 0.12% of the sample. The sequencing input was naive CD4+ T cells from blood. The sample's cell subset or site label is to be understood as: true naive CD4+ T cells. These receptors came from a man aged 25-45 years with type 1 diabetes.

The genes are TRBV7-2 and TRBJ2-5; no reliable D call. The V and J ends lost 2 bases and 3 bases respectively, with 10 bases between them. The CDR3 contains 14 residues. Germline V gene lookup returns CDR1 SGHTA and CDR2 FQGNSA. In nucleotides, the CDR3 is TGTGCCAGCAGCTTACAAGCCGGAAAAGAGACCCAGTACTTC. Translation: CASSLQAGKETQYF.

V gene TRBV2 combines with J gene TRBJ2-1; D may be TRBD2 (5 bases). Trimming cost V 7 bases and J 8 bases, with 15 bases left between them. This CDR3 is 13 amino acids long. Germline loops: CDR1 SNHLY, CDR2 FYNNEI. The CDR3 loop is CASMLDFRDEQFF. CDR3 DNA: TGTGCCAGCATGTTGGACTTTAGGGATGAGCAGTTCTTC. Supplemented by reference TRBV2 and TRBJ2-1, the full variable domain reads EPEVTQTPSHQVTQMGQEVILRCVPISNHLYFYWYRQILGQKVEFLVSFYNNEISEKSEIFDDQFSVERPDGSNFTLKIRSTKLEDSAMYFCASMLDFRDEQFFGPGTRLTVL.

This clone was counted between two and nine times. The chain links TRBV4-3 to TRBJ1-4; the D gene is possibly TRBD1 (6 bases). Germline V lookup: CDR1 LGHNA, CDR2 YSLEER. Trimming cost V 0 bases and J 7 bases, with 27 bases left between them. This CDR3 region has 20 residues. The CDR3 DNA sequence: TGCGCCAGCAGCCAAGACCCCCCCGGCAGGGGAGAGGCTACTGGTGAAAAACTGTTTTTT. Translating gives CASSQDPPGRGEATGEKLFF.